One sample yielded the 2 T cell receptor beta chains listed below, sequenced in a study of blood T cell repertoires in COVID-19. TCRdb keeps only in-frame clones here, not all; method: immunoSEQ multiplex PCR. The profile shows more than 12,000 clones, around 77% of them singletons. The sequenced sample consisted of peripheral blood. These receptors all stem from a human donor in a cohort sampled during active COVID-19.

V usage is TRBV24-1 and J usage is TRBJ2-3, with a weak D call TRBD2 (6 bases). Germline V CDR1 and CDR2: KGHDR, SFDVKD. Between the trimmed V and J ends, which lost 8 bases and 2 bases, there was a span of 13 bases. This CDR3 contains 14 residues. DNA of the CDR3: TGTGCCACCAATTTGGGAGGCGACACAGATACGCAGTATTTT. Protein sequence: CATNLGGDTDTQYF.

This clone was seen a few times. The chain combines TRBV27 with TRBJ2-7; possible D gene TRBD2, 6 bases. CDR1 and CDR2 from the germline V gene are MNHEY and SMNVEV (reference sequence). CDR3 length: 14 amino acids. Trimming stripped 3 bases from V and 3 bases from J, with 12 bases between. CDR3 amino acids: CASSLDGTYYEQYF. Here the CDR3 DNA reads TGTGCCAGCAGTTTGGACGGGACTTACTACGAGCAGTACTTC.